This TCR beta chain was captured by sequencing in a study of T cells in Graves' hyperthyroidism and ophthalmopathy (dated by TCRdb to between 2018 and 2021). About the study as a whole: Peripheral blood samples were taken at the time of initial diagnosis, prior to any treatment. The roughly 91 discovery patients were randomly divided into training and test sets at a 7:3 ratio. Prospective prediction of ophthalmopathy was tested in an independent validation cohort consisting of some 20 hyperthyroidism patients and around 16 patients who later progressed to ophthalmopathy. To identify distinguishing TCR V-J signatures, a discovery cohort of around 98 patients was used, comprising fewer than 45 with Graves' ophthalmopathy and 57 with stable Graves' hyperthyroidism. Thyroid tissue and blood T-cell repertoires from about six Graves' hyperthyroidism patients were also compared in the study. The paper reports TCR Vbeta CDR3 sequencing of some 140 peripheral blood samples: some 44 ophthalmopathy, roughly 74 hyperthyroidism and approximately 17 progressor patients. Once sampling was done, hyperthyroidism patients were given methimazole at a starting dose of 30 mg daily, whereas ophthalmopathy patients were given high-dose intravenous methylprednisolone. Here is what the overall study found, with its caveats: No statistical method was used to set the sample size in advance, and investigators knew the group allocation. Ophthalmopathy was separated from stable hyperthyroidism by a 13 V-J signature model, with roughly 88% sensitivity and approximately 81% specificity obtained in cross-validation and 80%/75% obtained in testing. In validation, the model predicted progression to ophthalmopathy with approximately 70% sensitivity and 72% to 85% specificity, a median of about six months before onset. Blood samples also contained most of the expanded thyroid clonotypes (frequency above 0.001), which suggests that blood repertoires may reflect thyroid immune responses.

The CDR3 runs 16 amino acids, cysteine and phenylalanine included. Only the CDR3 DNA stays, 48 bases, in frame from base 1. The V end loses 7 bases and the J end loses 6 bases, and a stretch of 21 bases separates them. Looking up the germline V gene yields CDR1 MDHEN and CDR2 SYDVKM. A patient counted as having stable Graves' hyperthyroidism if no progression to ophthalmopathy occurred over 18 months of follow-up. Hyperthyroidism patients were newly diagnosed, had a disease duration of under 2 months, and were aged 18 to 65 years. Exclusion was applied to patients with uncontrolled infections, other autoimmune diseases, pregnancy or lactation. Diagnoses were established on the basis of clinical symptoms, serum thyroxine and TRAb, thyroid ultrasound, and orbital computed tomography. Ficoll-Paque density gradient centrifugation was used to isolate PBMCs from 8.5 to 10 ml of fresh peripheral blood. Total RNA was extracted with Trizol reagent, and quality was checked on an Agilent 2100 Bioanalyzer.

The sample holds many counts of this clonotype. What antigen it recognizes has not been identified. No qualities accompany the bases; no much larger clone lies one base away. The TCR beta CDR3 regions were amplified from the RNA transcripts. The TCR CDR3 was subjected to a first round of RT-PCR using the HTBI primer set and the Qiagen OneStep RT-PCR kit. Libraries were constructed in a second round of multiplex PCR, after which size selection and purification were carried out. Sequencing of the libraries was done on an Illumina HiSeq2000 using paired-end 100 bp reads. As for how the authors treated the data: SOAPnuke was used to process the raw data, removing reads that contained adapters or uncalled bases, had a mean Phred below 15, or lacked an exact match to the constant primer or identifier. COPE v1.2.5 was used to merge high-quality paired reads, and clonotypes were defined as unique nucleotide sequences. MiTCR v1.1 was used to align the clonotypes against IMGT TRBV, TRBD and TRBJ reference segments. Analysis was restricted to V-J combinations with a frequency above 0.0001, which covered roughly 99% of repertoires. The TCS score was defined as F50 (clonal expansion) divided by E x V (chaos), with BLOSUM62-based TCRdist calculated between CDR3 peptides within each V-J. Welch's t-statistics and random forest reduced roughly 500 V-J features to under 15, which were used in a naive Bayes classifier (R e1071). TCRdb trimmed public reads at Q25 via fastp, called clones via MiXCR and kept in-frame beta chains. Rows with one shared CDR3 protein collapse into an entry with the most common genes and DNA. These V and J calls originate from TCRdb's pipeline instead of the authors' own analysis. This sample comprises a few hundred thousand distinct CDR3 sequences, roughly 13% of them detected only once. Together, the top ten hold about 4.9% of the sample.

Sequenced sample: blood. The TCR comes from a woman in her late teens or twenties with Graves' hyperthyroidism. The chain joins TRBV28 to TRBJ2-2, and possibly TRBD2, on 5 matching bases. The DNA reads TGTGCCAGCAATCCTTTCGGAGGAAGGGTAGCCGGGGAGCTGTTTTTT. Translated, this gives CASNPFGGRVAGELFF. Reference TRBV28 and TRBJ2-2 genes cover what lies past the CDR3, so the full variable domain is DVKVTQSSRYLVKRTGEKVFLECVQDMDHENMFWYRQDPGLGLRLIYFSYDVKMKEKGDIPEGYSVSREKKERFSLILESASTNQTSMYLCASNPFGGRVAGELFFGEGSRLTVL.